The 7 T cell receptor beta chains reported below all come from one sample, sequenced in a study of blood T cell repertoires in COVID-19. Some clones are missing from TCRdb's copy, which holds only in-frame ones; the method was immunoSEQ multiplex PCR. The sample lists 210,000 or so clones; approximately 87% were seen once. The sequenced sample was peripheral blood. The receptors here all came from a woman between 45 and 65 years old with acute or convalescent COVID-19.

The rearrangement joins TRBV19 to TRBJ1-1; no reliable D call. V shed 4 bases and J shed 1 base, with 13 bases lying between them. Per the germline V gene, CDR1 is LNHDA and CDR2 is SQIVND (reference sequence). The CDR3 is made up of 15 amino acids. The CDR3 DNA sequence: TGTGCCAGTAGTACCTCCGGACGGGGGAACACTGAAGCTTTCTTT. It codes for CASSTSGRGNTEAFF.

The J gene is TRBJ2-3, the V gene TRBV29-1; D may be TRBD2 (6 bases). The CDR3 extends over 12 amino acids. V dropped 4 bases and J dropped 5 bases, with 10 bases sitting between them. Per the germline V gene, CDR1 is SQVTM and CDR2 is ANQGSEA. This CDR3 is CSVGGGEDTQYF. CDR3 in DNA: TGCAGCGTTGGGGGCGGGGAAGATACGCAGTATTTT.

The chain carries TRBV30 and TRBJ1-2; 9 bases line up with TRBD1. The CDR3 is 17 amino acids. With 0 bases clipped from V and 7 bases from J, the junction kept 15 bases outside the gene matches. Germline lookup yields CDR1 GTSNPN and CDR2 SVGIG (reference sequence). The CDR3 nucleotides are TGTGCCTGGAGTGTATGGGAACCGGGACAGGGAGTTCTTGGCTACACCTTC. As protein: CAWSVWEPGQGVLGYTF.

The CDR3 DNA reads as TGTGCCAGCACCCCCACGGCGGGAGGACGCCAAGAGACCCAGTACTTC. Translation gives CASTPTAGGRQETQYF. The chain links TRBV6-2 or TRBV6-3 to TRBJ2-5; 8 nucleotides agree with TRBD2. The CDR3 has 16 residues. V gave up 7 bases and J gave up 1 base; unmatched junction bases: 11. CDR1 and CDR2 (germline): MNHEY, SVGEGT.

V usage is TRBV27 and J usage is TRBJ2-2, with a tentative D call TRBD2 (6 bases). Per germline, CDR1 MNHEY and CDR2 SMNVEV (reference sequence). V was cut by 6 bases and J by 5 bases, with 22 bases left in between. The CDR3 loop spans 17 amino acids. The CDR3 protein is CASSRTGTLMGTGELFF. DNA for the CDR3: TGTGCCAGCAGCCGAACCGGGACTCTGATGGGTACCGGGGAGCTGTTTTTT.

This clone was recorded only once. The rearrangement joins TRBV7-8 to TRBJ2-7; 14 nucleotides align to TRBD2. The CDR3 length is 15 residues. Germline CDR1 SGHVS, CDR2 FQNEAQ. V lost 2 bases and J lost 4; bases outside the gene matches: 1. The CDR3 loop reads CASSLRLAGGYEQYF. The CDR3 coding sequence is TGTGCCAGCAGCTTAAGACTAGCGGGAGGGTACGAGCAGTACTTC.

The CDR3 bases are TGTGCCAGTAGTATCGGGACTAGCGGGAGGAAGACCCAGTACTTC. It yields the protein CASSIGTSGRKTQYF. V is TRBV19 and J is TRBJ2-5; 15 bases align to TRBD2. The CDR3 loop spans 15 amino acids. V dropped 3 bases and J dropped 6; count of bases not matched to a gene: 2. Germline V gene data show CDR1 as LNHDA and CDR2 as SQIVND (reference sequence). The whole variable domain, remainder taken from reference TRBV19 and TRBJ2-5, is DGGITQSPKYLFRKEGQNVTLSCEQNLNHDAMYWYRQDPGQGLRLIYYSQIVNDFQKGDIAEGYSVSREKKESFPLTVTSAQKNPTAFYLCASSIGTSGRKTQYFGPGTRLLVL.